This TCR beta chain was identified during a study of cytomegalovirus exposure and HLA in healthy donors. Primers for the PCR totalled 60 Vbeta and 13 Jbeta. Sequencing used immunoSEQ multiplex PCR; TCRdb keeps in-frame clones, though not all of them. This sample has 90,000 to 110,000 clones, with under 85% found just once. The CDR3 has 12 amino acids. The germline V gene has CDR1 MNHEY and CDR2 SVGAGI. The germline V and J ends were trimmed by 4 bases and 3 bases, with 7 bases remaining between them. The receptor was derived from a young man in good health and CMV-seronegative. The sequenced sample consisted of PBMCs. This chain links TRBV6-5 with TRBJ2-7; possible D gene TRBD2, 5 bases. CDR3 DNA: TGTGCCAGCAGTTCCCGGGGCTACGAGCAGTACTTC. It yields the protein CASSSRGYEQYF.